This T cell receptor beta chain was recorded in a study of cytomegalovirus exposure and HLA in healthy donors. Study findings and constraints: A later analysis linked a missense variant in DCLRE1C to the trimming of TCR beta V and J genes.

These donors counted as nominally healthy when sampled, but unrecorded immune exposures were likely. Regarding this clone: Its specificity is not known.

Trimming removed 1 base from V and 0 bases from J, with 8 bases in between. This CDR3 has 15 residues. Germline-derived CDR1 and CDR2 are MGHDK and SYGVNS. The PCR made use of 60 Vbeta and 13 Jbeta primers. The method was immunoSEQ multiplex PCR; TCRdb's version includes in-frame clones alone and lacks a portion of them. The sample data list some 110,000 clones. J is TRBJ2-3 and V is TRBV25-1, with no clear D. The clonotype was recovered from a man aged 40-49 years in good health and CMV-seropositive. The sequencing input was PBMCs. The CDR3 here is CASSEFVGSTDTQYF. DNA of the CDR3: TGTGCCAGCAGTGAATTTGTCGGTAGCACAGATACGCAGTATTTT.